The sample holds a few counts of the clone carrying this TCR beta chain. Its antigen is currently unknown. This sample is part of a study of CD8 T cells in ankylosing spondylitis. Study observations and caveats: Earlier studies detected some motif variants in reactive arthritis synovial fluid and blood. A TCR beta motif of 8 or 9 highly homologous variants appeared characteristic of ankylosing spondylitis blood.

Generation of TCR beta libraries employed quantitative 5'-RACE incorporating molecular barcodes. In TCRdb, the 5' RACE reads were re-called with MiXCR into one record per CDR3 protein. The repertoire holds about 300,000 distinct CDR3 sequences, with around 20% as singletons. Sequenced material: blood, either unsorted or a sorted T cell fraction (not recorded which). This sequence was found in a female donor with ankylosing spondylitis or in good health (not recorded which).

The DNA for the CDR3 is TGTGCCAGCACCACAGTAGTTAGCACAGATACGCAGTATTTT. Protein: CASTTVVSTDTQYF. The chain recombines TRBV12-3 or TRBV12-4 with TRBJ2-3; D unresolved. The CDR3 has 14 amino acids. Trimming took off 7 bases at V and 0 bases at J, with 11 bases between the two ends.